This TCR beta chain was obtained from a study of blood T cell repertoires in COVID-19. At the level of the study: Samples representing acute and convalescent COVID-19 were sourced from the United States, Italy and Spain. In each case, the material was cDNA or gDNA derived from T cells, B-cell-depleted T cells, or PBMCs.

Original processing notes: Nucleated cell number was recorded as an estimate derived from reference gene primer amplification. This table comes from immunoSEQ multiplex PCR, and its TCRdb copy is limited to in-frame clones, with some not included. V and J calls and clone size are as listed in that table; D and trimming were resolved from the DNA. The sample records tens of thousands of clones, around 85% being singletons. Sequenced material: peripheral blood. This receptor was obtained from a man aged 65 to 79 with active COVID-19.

The CDR3: CASSLGAISQETQYF. CDR3 nucleotide sequence: TGTGCCAGCAGCTTAGGGGCAATCAGCCAAGAGACCCAGTACTTC. The gene calls are TRBV11-2 and TRBJ2-5; D remains ambiguous. The CDR3 totals 15 residues. The germline CDR1 and CDR2 sequences are SGHAT and FQNNGV. V was cut by 1 base and J by 1 base, with 10 bases left in between.